These 27 T cell receptor beta chains originate from one sample sequenced in a study of blood T cell repertoires in COVID-19. TCRdb keeps only in-frame clones here, not all; method: immunoSEQ multiplex PCR. This sample carries 270,000 or so clones, more than 65% of them seen once, and the ten largest clones take about 3%. Sequenced: peripheral blood. The receptors derive from a woman under 30 with acute or convalescent COVID-19.

The sample holds many counts of this clone. The chain carries TRBV24-1 and TRBJ2-1; D is possibly TRBD1 (6 bases). The CDR3 runs 14 residues. Per germline, CDR1 KGHDR and CDR2 SFDVKD. V was cut by 4 bases and J by 0 bases, with 6 bases left in between. The CDR3 DNA sequence: TGTGCCACCAGTGACAGGGGCTCCTACAATGAGCAGTTCTTC. Translating it yields CATSDRGSYNEQFF.

In its sample, this clone was seen once. The J gene is TRBJ2-7, the V gene TRBV27; 11 bases line up with TRBD1. The CDR3 covers 14 residues. Trimming removed 3 bases from V and 6 bases from J; junction bases left unmatched: 4. From germline, CDR1 is MNHEY and CDR2 SMNVEV (reference sequence). CDR3 residues: CASSLDRGLGEQYF. CDR3 bases: TGTGCCAGCAGTTTGGACAGGGGGCTCGGCGAGCAGTACTTC.

V is TRBV21-1 and J is TRBJ2-7; TRBD2 reflects the table's D call only, with no check against the DNA. TRBV21-1 has pseudogene status. This CDR3 is 18 amino acids long. In DNA form, the CDR3 reads TGTGCCAGCAGAAAACAGCTAGCGGCAAGGGAAATCGGCTACGAGCAGTACTTC. It is translated as CASRKQLAAREIGYEQYF.

This chain uses TRBV3-1 (or the pseudogene TRBV3-2) with TRBJ2-1; TRBD2 matches at 8 bases. Trimming cost V 3 bases and J 14 bases; bases outside gene matches: 9. This CDR3 is 13 amino acids long. Germline CDR1 is LGHDT and CDR2 is YNNKEL (reference sequence). The CDR3 nucleotides are TGTGCCAGCAGCCACCCCGGGGGGGGCGTTAAGTTCTTC. This codes for CASSHPGGGVKFF.

This clone appeared a few times. This rearrangement joins TRBV6-2 or TRBV6-3 to TRBJ1-6, with D tentatively TRBD1 (6 bases). Per germline, CDR1 MNHEY and CDR2 SVGEGT. V was shortened by 2 bases and J by 8 bases, with 22 bases between the two germline ends. The CDR3 runs to 18 residues. The CDR3 protein is CASSYPHGQGLRDSPLHF. CDR3 DNA sequence: TGTGCCAGCAGTTACCCGCACGGCCAGGGGCTGAGGGATTCACCCCTCCACTTT.

The chain's CDR3 is CASSLATGPNSGNTIYF. The CDR3 nucleotides are TGTGCCAGCAGCTTAGCAACAGGACCCAACTCTGGAAACACCATATATTTT. The chain uses TRBV7-8 and TRBJ1-3, with D perhaps matching TRBD1 (5 bases). The CDR3 extends over 17 amino acids. Trimming pared 0 bases from V and 0 bases from J, leaving 12 bases between. The germline CDR1 and CDR2 sequences are SGHVS and FQNEAQ.

V gene TRBV6-2 or TRBV6-3 combines with J gene TRBJ2-7; TRBD2 matches 10 bases. The CDR3 covers 17 residues. Germline V gene data show CDR1 as MNHEY and CDR2 as SVGEGT. Losses at the gene ends were 0 bases for V and 3 bases for J; bases not matched to a gene: 8. The CDR3 loop reads CASSYSPASGSFYEQYF. The CDR3 DNA is TGTGCCAGCAGTTACTCCCCGGCTAGCGGGAGTTTCTACGAGCAGTACTTC.

The chain has TRBV6-5 and TRBJ2-7, with TRBD2 matching 7 bases. CDR3 size: 13 residues. Germline CDR1 and CDR2: MNHEY and SVGAGI. With 0 bases clipped from V and 10 bases from J, the junction kept 6 bases outside the gene matches. CDR3 in amino acids: CASSYSGGTEQYF. CDR3 coding DNA: TGTGCCAGCAGTTACTCCGGGGGGACTGAACAGTACTTC.

This clone has just one count. The rearrangement joins TRBV7-6 to TRBJ2-5; D is possibly TRBD2 (5 bases). Deletions cut 1 base from V and 1 base from J, with 10 bases between. Germline V gene data show CDR1 as SGHVS and CDR2 as FNYEAQ. This CDR3 is 15 amino acids long. CDR3 in DNA: TGTGCCAGCAGCTTAGGCCTCCGGGGCCAAGAGACCCAGTACTTC. It encodes CASSLGLRGQETQYF. The entire variable domain, with the rest obtained from reference TRBV7-6 and TRBJ2-5, is as follows: GAGVSQSPRYKVTKRGQDVALRCDPISGHVSLYWYRQALGQGPEFLTYFNYEAQQDKSGLPNDRFSAERPEGSISTLTIQRTEQRDSAMYRCASSLGLRGQETQYFGPGTRLLVL.

This clone was observed a few times. The rearrangement joins TRBV19 to TRBJ1-4; D might be TRBD1 (6 bases). There are 15 residues in the CDR3. V lost 4 bases and J lost 3, with 12 bases in between. Per germline, CDR1 LNHDA and CDR2 SQIVND (reference sequence). The CDR3, as DNA: TGTGCCAGTAGTAACGTCGGACAGTCTAATGAAAAACTGTTTTTT. Its protein is CASSNVGQSNEKLFF.

The chain carries TRBV7-2 and TRBJ2-7, with D hard to call. With 1 base removed from V and 2 bases from J, the gap between germline ends came to 6 bases. CDR3 length equals 13 residues. Germline CDR1 reads SGHTA; CDR2 reads FQGNSA. The CDR3 nucleotides read TGTGCCAGCAGCTTAGGGCTAGCCTACGAGCAGTACTTC. It yields the protein CASSLGLAYEQYF.

The chain combines TRBV4-2 with TRBJ1-5, with D tentatively TRBD1 (5 bases). V was trimmed by 0 bases and J by 6 bases, leaving 12 bases between them. The CDR3 consists of 15 residues. Germline lookup yields CDR1 LGHNA and CDR2 YNFKEQ. CDR3 sequence (DNA): TGTGCCAGCAGCCAAGAACGGGGGTTGGGTCAGCCCCAGCATTTT. Translating it yields CASSQERGLGQPQHF.

V and J are TRBV2 and TRBJ1-1, with D possibly TRBD1 on 6 matching bases. The ends were cut back, 5 bases at V and 0 bases at J, with 10 bases in the middle. This CDR3 is built from 14 residues. Germline CDR1 reads SNHLY; CDR2 reads FYNNEI. The CDR3 DNA follows: TGTGCCAGCAGTCGGGACATTTTGAACACTGAAGCTTTCTTT. It codes for CASSRDILNTEAFF.

The chain is built from TRBV7-9 and TRBJ1-1, with D maybe TRBD1 (6 bases). The germline V gene encodes CDR1 SEHNR and CDR2 FQNEAQ (reference sequence). The V gene lost 5 bases and the J gene lost 6 bases, with 13 bases spanning the gap. This CDR3 is 13 amino acids long. The DNA for the CDR3 is TGTGCCAGCAGCCCGGGAGGGGGGTCTGAAGCTTTCTTT. Its protein is CASSPGGGSEAFF.

This clone appeared a few times. The CDR3 is CATSRGVEAVTDTQYF. The CDR3, as DNA: TGTGCCACCAGCAGAGGGGTAGAAGCGGTCACAGATACGCAGTATTTT. The chain links TRBV15 to TRBJ2-3, with a weak D call TRBD2 (5 bases). From germline, CDR1 is LNHNV and CDR2 YYDKDF (reference sequence). Trimming stripped 1 base from V and 2 bases from J, with 13 bases between. This CDR3 contains 16 residues.

The chain's CDR3 is CASSRVGGGNQPQHF. The DNA of the CDR3 is TGCGCCAGCAGTCGGGTCGGAGGGGGCAATCAGCCCCAGCATTTT. V usage is TRBV23-1 and J usage is TRBJ1-5; TRBD1 might be the D (5 bases). TRBV23-1 is noted as an ORF with a role that remains uncertain. This CDR3 is built from 15 residues. Trimming shortened V by 4 bases and J by 2 bases, and 12 bases separated the two germline ends.

This chain joins TRBV28 and TRBJ2-1; 10 nucleotides line up with TRBD2. The CDR3 is 17 amino acids. J was trimmed by 8 bases and V by 5 bases; bases with no gene match: 15. Germline V gene data show CDR1 as MDHEN and CDR2 as SYDVKM. CDR3 loop: CASSPLRTTSGLDEQFF. The DNA of the CDR3 is TGTGCCAGCAGTCCACTACGAACGACTAGCGGGTTAGATGAGCAGTTCTTC.

J is TRBJ1-4 and V is TRBV4-3; 7 bases agree with TRBD1. CDR3 size: 22 residues. With 0 bases clipped from V and 0 bases from J, the junction kept 19 bases outside the gene matches. Per germline, CDR1 LGHNA and CDR2 YSLEER. CDR3 region: CASSQESSPGQFGSATNEKLFF. The CDR3 DNA is TGCGCCAGCAGCCAAGAAAGTTCCCCGGGACAGTTCGGATCGGCAACTAATGAAAAACTGTTTTTT.

This chain links TRBV6-5 with TRBJ2-7; 8 bases line up with TRBD2. Germline V gene sequence: CDR1 MNHEY, CDR2 SVGAGI. The CDR3 sequence is 15 residues long. V lost 6 bases, J lost 2 bases, and 9 bases stayed unmatched. Written as DNA, the CDR3 is TGTGCCAGCAGGGGGGGACTAGGAAGGGCCTACGAGCAGTACTTC. It yields the protein CASRGGLGRAYEQYF.

This clone appeared a few times. The CDR3 spells CAISWAGRTEAFF. The CDR3 coding sequence is TGTGCCATCTCTTGGGCAGGGAGGACTGAAGCTTTCTTT. The chain uses TRBV5-4 and TRBJ1-1, with D possibly TRBD1 on 5 matching bases. The germline V gene encodes CDR1 SGHNT and CDR2 YYREEE (reference sequence). Trimming stripped 9 bases from V and 5 bases from J, with 17 bases between. This CDR3 is built from 13 residues.

The table lists this clone with a count of one. The chain combines TRBV7-9 with TRBJ2-3, with TRBD2 matching over 8 bases. CDR3 length: 16 amino acids. From germline, CDR1 is SEHNR and CDR2 FQNEAQ (reference sequence). With V trimmed by 0 bases and J by 2 bases, 4 bases remained unmatched. The DNA for the CDR3 is TGTGCCAGCAGCTTAGCGACTAGCGAATACACAGATACGCAGTATTTT. Translating gives CASSLATSEYTDTQYF.

The chain employs TRBV10-2 and TRBJ2-5; 7 bases map to TRBD1. The CDR3 extends over 13 amino acids. CDR1 WSHSY and CDR2 SAAADI come from the germline V gene. V was pared by 4 bases and J by 5 bases, with 4 bases of the junction left unmatched. The CDR3 sequence: CASSVDRVETQYF. The CDR3, as DNA: TGCGCCAGCAGTGTAGACAGGGTGGAGACCCAGTACTTC.

This clone has a handful of counts. This sequence joins TRBV7-8 and TRBJ2-1; D is undetermined. V lost 5 bases, J lost 5 bases, and 10 bases lay in between. This CDR3 spans 13 amino acids. In germline, CDR1 is SGHVS, CDR2 FQNEAQ. The CDR3 DNA follows: TGTGCCAGCAGCATACGACTGAACAATGAGCAGTTCTTC. This codes for CASSIRLNNEQFF.

The table lists this clone with a count of one. The chain uses TRBV7-9 and TRBJ2-3, with D perhaps TRBD2 (6 bases). Per germline, CDR1 SEHNR and CDR2 FQNEAQ (reference sequence). Trimming removed 4 bases at V and 7 bases at J, with 21 bases between. The CDR3 runs 16 residues. As DNA, the CDR3 is TGTGCCAGCAGCTCAAGCGGGCCCCTAAACTTTTATACGCAGTATTTT. Translated, it gives CASSSSGPLNFYTQYF.

V usage is TRBV7-3 and J usage is TRBJ2-7; the D gene is possibly TRBD1 (5 bases). The CDR3 sequence is 13 residues long. Germline CDR1 reads SGHTA; CDR2 reads FQGTGA. Trimming pared 5 bases from V and 7 bases from J, leaving 15 bases between. CDR3 loop: CASSPTGPGEQYF. The CDR3 region has the DNA TGTGCCAGCAGCCCCACGGGCCCAGGGGAGCAGTACTTC.

This clone was detected once. This chain joins TRBV6-5 and TRBJ2-2; weak D call: TRBD1 (5 bases). The CDR3 totals 15 residues. The ends were cut back, 0 bases at V and 6 bases at J, with 11 bases in the middle. CDR1 MNHEY and CDR2 SVGAGI come from the germline V gene. CDR3 DNA: TGTGCCAGCAGTTACTCCCCAGGGCTTTCCGGGGAGCTGTTTTTT. Encoded protein: CASSYSPGLSGELFF.

This clone has only a few counts. This CDR3 reads CASIRTEGSYEQYF. CDR3 bases: TGCGCCAGCATACGCACAGAAGGATCCTACGAGCAGTACTTC. The chain combines TRBV10-2 with TRBJ2-7; D gene uncertain. CDR1 and CDR2 (germline): WSHSY, SAAADI. This CDR3 is built from 14 residues. Trimming stripped 7 bases from V and 1 base from J, with 14 bases between.